The 22 T cell receptor beta chains below all came from one sample that was sequenced in a study of T cells after yellow fever vaccination. Via MiXCR, TCRdb re-called the 5' RACE reads, giving one row per CDR3 protein. The sample has 40,000 to 50,000 distinct CDR3 sequences, roughly 7% seen once; the top ten hold 14% to 15%. Sequencing used CD8+ T cells not binding an NS4B(214-222) dextramer, sorted from PBMCs, obtained 45 days after the yellow fever booster vaccination. The receptors here all came from a young man who received the YFV17D yellow fever vaccine.

This clonotype was seen ten or more times. The DNA for the CDR3 is TGTGCCAGCAGCAAACCGGGGAGACGTACCGGGGAGCTGTTTTTT. Its translation is CASSKPGRRTGELFF. The chain uses TRBV21-1 and TRBJ2-2; no DNA check was done on the table's D call, TRBD2. TRBV21-1 is tagged as a pseudogene. CDR3 length: 15 residues.

This CDR3 is CASSQVRGADTQYF. In DNA form, the CDR3 reads TGTGCCAGCAGCCAAGTCAGGGGTGCAGATACGCAGTATTTT. The gene calls are TRBV14 and TRBJ2-3; D is possibly TRBD1 (6 bases). CDR3 length: 14 amino acids. Germline CDR1 is SGHDN and CDR2 is FVKESK. V was shortened by 1 base and J by 4 bases, with 9 bases between the two germline ends.

This clonotype occurred many times. The chain couples TRBV6-6 to TRBJ2-1; maybe TRBD2 (6 bases). The length of the CDR3 is 10 residues. Per germline, CDR1 MNHNY and CDR2 SVGAGI (reference sequence). Trimming stripped 8 bases from V and 9 bases from J, with 8 bases between. Here the CDR3 DNA reads TGTGCCAGCTCGGGAGTTGAGCAGTTCTTC. Translated, it gives CASSGVEQFF.

The table lists this clonotype with many counts. V is TRBV7-9 and J is TRBJ2-1; D may be TRBD2 (6 bases). CDR3 length: 17 residues. Germline V gene data show CDR1 as SEHNR and CDR2 as FQNEAQ (reference sequence). Trimming left V 2 bases short and J 7 bases short, with 21 bases between. CDR3 loop: CASSLPSLAPERNEQFF. The CDR3 nucleotides are TGTGCCAGCAGCTTACCATCGCTAGCGCCGGAGCGGAATGAGCAGTTCTTC. The full variable domain, its missing parts supplied by reference TRBV7-9 and TRBJ2-1, is DTGVSQNPRHKITKRGQNVTFRCDPISEHNRLYWYRQTLGQGPEFLTYFQNEAQLEKSRLLSDRFSAERPKGSFSTLEIQRTEQGDSAMYLCASSLPSLAPERNEQFFGPGTRLTVL.

This clonotype was found many times. V gene TRBV29-1 combines with J gene TRBJ2-1; TRBD2 is a possible D gene (5 bases). The CDR3 is 12 residues long. The germline V gene encodes CDR1 SQVTM and CDR2 ANQGSEA. V dropped 6 bases and J dropped 7 bases, with 13 bases sitting between them. In DNA, the CDR3 is TGCAGCGTCCGAGGGTTAGGGAATGAGCAGTTCTTC. Protein: CSVRGLGNEQFF.

This clonotype was observed at least ten times. The V and J genes are TRBV12-3 or TRBV12-4 and TRBJ2-7, with unresolved D. The CDR3 has 13 residues. Trimming shortened V by 1 base and J by 4 bases, and 8 bases separated the two germline ends. The CDR3 bases are TGTGCCAGCAGTTTAGGTCTGGAGTACGAGCAGTACTTC. Amino acids: CASSLGLEYEQYF.

This clonotype was counted many times. J is TRBJ2-7 and V is TRBV7-9; D call uncertain. Germline values: CDR1 SEHNR, CDR2 FQNEAQ (reference sequence). V lost 1 base, J lost 7 bases, and 5 bases lay in between. The CDR3 totals 11 residues. The CDR3 DNA reads TGTGCCAGCAGCTTAGTCACTGAGCAGTACTTC. Translating it yields CASSLVTEQYF.

This clonotype was observed many times. V is TRBV9 and J is TRBJ2-1; D is ambiguous. V was trimmed by 2 bases and J by 6 bases, leaving 6 bases between them. Germline CDR1 is SGDLS and CDR2 is YYNGEE. The CDR3 extends over 12 amino acids. The CDR3 loop reads CASSVASNEQFF. In DNA form, the CDR3 reads TGTGCCAGCAGCGTTGCAAGCAATGAGCAGTTCTTC.

This clonotype was detected many times. The J gene is TRBJ2-7, the V gene TRBV12-3 or TRBV12-4; D is unclear. Trimming removed 3 bases from V and 2 bases from J, with 8 bases in between. The CDR3 loop spans 13 amino acids. CDR3 nucleotide sequence: TGTGCCAGCAGTTTCGTACAAACCTACGAGCAGTACTTC. It encodes CASSFVQTYEQYF.

This clonotype was detected many times. This rearrangement joins TRBV19 to TRBJ2-2; D is uncertain. Per germline, CDR1 LNHDA and CDR2 SQIVND (reference sequence). The V gene lost 4 bases and the J gene lost 12 bases, with 21 bases spanning the gap. CDR3 length equals 15 residues. CDR3 bases: TGTGCCAGTAGTAAATTACCGGGTGGAGCCCCCCAGCTGTTTTTT. Translating gives CASSKLPGGAPQLFF.

The chain uses TRBV20-1 and TRBJ2-7, with D tentatively TRBD1 or TRBD2 (5 bases each). The CDR3 extends over 14 amino acids. Germline V lookup: CDR1 DFQATT, CDR2 SNEGSKA (reference sequence). The germline V and J ends were trimmed by 4 bases and 6 bases, with 19 bases remaining between them. Here the CDR3 reads CSAKGELESGEQYF. DNA of the CDR3: TGCAGTGCTAAAGGGGAGTTGGAGTCTGGCGAGCAGTACTTC.

This clonotype was detected many times. V and J are TRBV29-1 and TRBJ1-1; D unresolved. CDR1 is SQVTM, CDR2 ANQGSEA, per germline. This CDR3 region has 15 residues. V lost 5 bases, J lost 0 bases, and 16 bases lay in between. The CDR3 region is CSVSSSRFMNTEAFF. The DNA for the CDR3 is TGCAGCGTTTCAAGTAGTCGGTTTATGAACACTGAAGCTTTCTTT. Complete variable domain (other parts from reference TRBV29-1 and TRBJ1-1): SAVISQKPSRDICQRGTSLTIQCQVDSQVTMMFWYRQQPGQSLTLIATANQGSEATYESGFVIDKFPISRPNLTFSTLTVSNMSPEDSSIYLCSVSSSRFMNTEAFFGQGTRLTVV.

This clonotype was seen at least ten times. J is TRBJ2-7 and V is TRBV18; 9 bases are a match to TRBD1. The germline V gene encodes CDR1 KGHSH and CDR2 LQKENI. J was trimmed by 2 bases and V by 6 bases; bases with no gene match: 11. The length of the CDR3 is 16 residues. The chain's CDR3 is CASSTRRDRAAYEQYF. DNA of the CDR3: TGTGCCAGCTCGACTAGGCGGGACAGGGCAGCCTACGAGCAGTACTTC.

This clonotype has a count of ten or more. The chain couples TRBV4-3 to TRBJ2-5; no clear D gene. Germline-derived CDR1 and CDR2 are LGHNA and YSLEER. This CDR3 spans 13 amino acids. The ends were cut back, 0 bases at V and 7 bases at J, with 9 bases in the middle. The CDR3 bases are TGCGCCAGCAGCCAAGATTCGTTGGGGACCCAGTACTTC. Its protein product is CASSQDSLGTQYF.

This clonotype is medium-sized. The chain is built from TRBV7-8 and TRBJ1-1; no clear D. The ends were cut back, 4 bases at V and 6 bases at J, with 15 bases in the middle. CDR1 SGHVS and CDR2 FQNEAQ come from the germline V gene. The CDR3 sequence is 14 residues long. CDR3 bases: TGTGCCAGCAGCTCAGAGCGGGGTGTCCCTGAAGCTTTCTTT. It codes for CASSSERGVPEAFF.

This clonotype appeared many times. The rearrangement uses TRBV7-8 and TRBJ2-5; D is perhaps TRBD2 (5 bases). Trimming took 2 bases from V and 5 from J, leaving 12 bases between them. The CDR3 is 14 residues long. The germline CDR1 and CDR2 sequences are SGHVS and FQNEAQ. CDR3 coding DNA: TGTGCCAGCAGCTTACCGGCACCGGGGGAGACCCAGTACTTC. Amino acids: CASSLPAPGETQYF.

This clonotype has ten or more counts. DNA of the CDR3: TGTGCCAGCTTCCGTGGGGGAGGCTACAATGAGCAGTTCTTC. It yields the protein CASFRGGGYNEQFF. V usage is TRBV5-5 and J usage is TRBJ2-1; D possibly corresponds to TRBD2 (6 bases). CDR1 SGHKS and CDR2 YYEKEE come from the germline V gene (reference sequence). Trimming removed 7 bases from V and 3 bases from J, with 14 bases in between. There are 14 residues in the CDR3.

Notes on this clonotype: This sequence may be a read error, since a much larger clone differs from it by one base. This sequence joins TRBV7-9 and TRBJ2-7; D remains ambiguous. Germline V gene data show CDR1 as SEHNR and CDR2 as FQNEAQ (reference sequence). CDR3 length: 14 amino acids. Trimming removed 4 bases from V and 2 bases from J, with 12 bases in between. In nucleotides, the CDR3 is TGTGCCAGCAGCTCTCCGAATGATCCCTACGAGCAGTACTTC. It translates to CASSSPNDPYEQYF.

For this clonotype: Compared with germline, one end of the junction differs, possibly owing to a read error. The chain employs TRBV20-1 and TRBJ2-1, with D unclear. Germline CDR1 DFQATT, CDR2 SNEGSKA (reference sequence). This CDR3 comprises 12 residues. The CDR3: CSARGSYDEQFF. The DNA for the CDR3 is TGCAGTGCTAGAGGTTCCTACGATGAGCAGTTCTTC.

As to this clonotype: A clone one base away is much larger, so this may be a read error. V gene TRBV5-1 combines with J gene TRBJ2-1; D not resolved. Germline CDR1 reads SGHRS; CDR2 reads YFSETQ. This CDR3 has 12 residues. Trimming stripped 2 bases from V and 12 bases from J, with 12 bases between. The CDR3 sequence: CASSFRTPRQFF. In DNA, the CDR3 is TGCGCCAGCAGCTTTAGGACCCCTAGGCAGTTCTTC.

This clonotype was detected ten times or more. V and J are TRBV7-9 and TRBJ2-2, with 9 bases lining up with TRBD2. The ends lost 4 bases at V and 6 bases at J; junction bases unmatched: 21. The germline V gene has CDR1 SEHNR and CDR2 FQNEAQ (reference sequence). This CDR3 has 20 residues. The CDR3 sequence: CASSSAALKVLAGKAGELFF. The CDR3 DNA follows: TGTGCCAGCAGCTCCGCCGCCCTCAAAGTCCTAGCGGGAAAGGCCGGGGAGCTGTTTTTT.

This clonotype has ten or more counts. This sequence joins TRBV7-2 and TRBJ2-5; TRBD2 might be the D (5 bases). The CDR3 loop spans 14 amino acids. The V and J ends lost 5 bases and 3 bases respectively, with 13 bases between them. Germline V gene lookup returns CDR1 SGHTA and CDR2 FQGNSA. The CDR3 sequence: CASSPTGNKETQYF. CDR3 nucleotide sequence: TGTGCCAGCAGCCCCACCGGGAACAAAGAGACCCAGTACTTC.